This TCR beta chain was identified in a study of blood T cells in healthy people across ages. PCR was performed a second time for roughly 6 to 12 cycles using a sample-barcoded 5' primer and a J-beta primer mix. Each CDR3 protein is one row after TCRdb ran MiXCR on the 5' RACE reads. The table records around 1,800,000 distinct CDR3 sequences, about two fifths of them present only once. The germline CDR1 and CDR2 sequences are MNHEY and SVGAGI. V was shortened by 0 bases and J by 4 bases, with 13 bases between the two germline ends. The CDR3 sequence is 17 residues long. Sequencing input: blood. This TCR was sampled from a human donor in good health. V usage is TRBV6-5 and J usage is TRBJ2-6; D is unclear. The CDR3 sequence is CASSYSSYFLGANVLTF. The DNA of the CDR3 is TGTGCCAGCAGTTACTCGAGTTACTTTCTCGGGGCCAACGTCCTGACTTTC.